Each of the 30 T cell receptor beta chains below was sequenced from the same sample in a study of T cells after yellow fever vaccination. TCRdb passed the 5' RACE reads through MiXCR, listing each CDR3 protein once. This table has a few hundred thousand distinct CDR3 sequences, 17% appearing once. This specimen was PBMCs, taken 5 days after the first yellow fever vaccination. All receptors come from a man aged 18 to 30 who received the YFV17D yellow fever vaccine.

This clonotype came up many times. The chain joins TRBV4-2 to TRBJ1-5, with D unresolved. The germline CDR1 and CDR2 sequences are LGHNA and YNFKEQ. This CDR3 contains 15 residues. Trimming left V 4 bases short and J 3 bases short, with 13 bases between. The CDR3 bases are TGTGCCAGCAGCCCTACTCCGTCCGACAATCAGCCCCAGCATTTT. Encoded protein: CASSPTPSDNQPQHF.

V gene TRBV7-2 combines with J gene TRBJ1-2, with a weak D call TRBD1 (5 bases). This CDR3 spans 16 amino acids. The V and J ends lost 5 bases and 3 bases respectively, with 19 bases between them. Germline CDR1 reads SGHTA; CDR2 reads FQGNSA. The CDR3 DNA follows: TGTGCCAGCAGCCCAGACGGGGGAAGGCAGTACTATGGCTACACCTTC. The encoded protein is CASSPDGGRQYYGYTF.

This clonotype was seen only a few times. The chain links TRBV20-1 to TRBJ2-7, with D tentatively TRBD2 (6 bases). The CDR3 has 13 amino acids. Germline lookup yields CDR1 DFQATT and CDR2 SNEGSKA (reference sequence). V gave up 3 bases and J gave up 4 bases, with 13 bases separating them. CDR3 region: CSASIGSPYEQYV. For the CDR3, the DNA is TGCAGTGCTAGTATCGGGAGCCCTTACGAGCAGTACGTC.

This clonotype was counted a few times. V usage is TRBV5-1 and J usage is TRBJ2-7; 12 bases match TRBD1. J gave up 7 bases and V 0 bases, and 5 bases lay outside the gene matches. This CDR3 spans 15 amino acids. The germline V gene encodes CDR1 SGHRS and CDR2 YFSETQ. The CDR3 spells CASSLEWDRGREQYF. The CDR3 DNA reads TGCGCCAGCAGCTTGGAATGGGACAGGGGGCGGGAGCAGTACTTC.

V usage is TRBV7-3 and J usage is TRBJ2-5; no definite D call. This CDR3 has 15 amino acids. From germline, CDR1 is SGHTA and CDR2 FQGTGA. V was trimmed by 1 base and J by 5 bases, leaving 14 bases between them. The CDR3 loop is CASSLMVAKGETQYF. The CDR3, as DNA: TGTGCCAGCAGCTTAATGGTGGCTAAAGGGGAGACCCAGTACTTC.

The chain has TRBV2 and TRBJ2-2, with a tentative D call TRBD1 (6 bases). Germline V lookup: CDR1 SNHLY, CDR2 FYNNEI. Trimming left V 5 bases short and J 6 bases short, with 13 bases between. The CDR3 is 14 residues long. The CDR3 DNA reads TGTGCCAGCAGTTGGGCAGGGGCATCCGGGGAGCTGTTTTTT. Translation gives CASSWAGASGELFF.

This clonotype was counted between two and nine times. This sequence joins TRBV6-1 and TRBJ2-6, with TRBD1 matching over 8 bases. The CDR3 runs to 16 residues. Germline-derived CDR1 and CDR2 are MNHNS and SASEGT. With 8 bases clipped from V and 4 bases from J, the junction kept 10 bases outside the gene matches. The CDR3, as DNA: TGTGCCAGCGGACCGACAGGGGAAACCGGGGCCAACGTCCTGACTTTC. Amino acids: CASGPTGETGANVLTF.

The genes are TRBV3-1 and TRBJ2-1; 9 bases map to TRBD2. This CDR3 has 17 amino acids. Germline assignment: CDR1 LGHDT and CDR2 YNNKEL (reference sequence). The trim removed 4 bases at V and 7 bases at J, leaving 14 bases unmatched. The chain's CDR3 is CASSLPPGRGGPNEQFF. CDR3 in DNA: TGTGCCAGCAGCCTTCCCCCAGGGCGGGGGGGCCCTAATGAGCAGTTCTTC.

V gene TRBV19 combines with J gene TRBJ2-7; D assignment may be TRBD1 or TRBD2 (5 bases each). From germline, CDR1 is LNHDA and CDR2 SQIVND (reference sequence). The CDR3 sequence is 16 residues long. Trimming removed 3 bases from V and 6 bases from J, with 21 bases in between. Written as DNA, the CDR3 is TGTGCCAGTAGTATGGTCAGGCTTGGGGGAAGGCGCGAGCAGTACTTC. It yields the protein CASSMVRLGGRREQYF.

The chain couples TRBV20-1 to TRBJ2-7; tentative D call: TRBD1 (5 bases). The CDR3 extends over 12 amino acids. Germline lookup yields CDR1 DFQATT and CDR2 SNEGSKA (reference sequence). CDR3 sequence (DNA): TGCAGGGCAAGGACACTCGCCTACGAGCAGTACTTC. Its protein product is CRARTLAYEQYF.

This clonotype has a count of ten or more. The gene calls are TRBV4-1 and TRBJ2-2, with 8 bases fitting TRBD1. From germline, CDR1 is MGHRA and CDR2 YSYEKL. The CDR3 runs to 18 residues. With V trimmed by 2 bases and J by 2 bases, 10 bases remained unmatched. The CDR3 reads CASSQSVQGAINTGELFF. The CDR3 DNA reads TGCGCCAGCAGCCAATCCGTGCAGGGGGCGATAAACACCGGGGAGCTGTTTTTT.

The chain is built from TRBV7-8 and TRBJ2-7; 7 bases agree with TRBD2. The junction had 6 bases not matched to a gene; V was cut back by 0 bases and J by 4 bases. Germline loops: CDR1 SGHVS, CDR2 FQNEAQ. This CDR3 is built from 15 residues. DNA of the CDR3: TGTGCCAGCAGCTTAGCTAGCGGGTTAGGATACGAGCAGTACTTC. Translating it yields CASSLASGLGYEQYF.

The V call is TRBV7-9, the J call TRBJ2-7, with a weak D call TRBD1 (5 bases). The V gene's germline CDR1 is SEHNR and CDR2 FQNEAQ (reference sequence). The germline V and J ends were trimmed by 5 bases and 2 bases, with 13 bases remaining between them. This CDR3 is 14 amino acids long. The CDR3 region is CASSKTGNTYEQYF. CDR3 sequence (DNA): TGTGCCAGCAGCAAAACAGGAAATACCTACGAGCAGTACTTC. Variable domain in full (rest from reference TRBV7-9 and TRBJ2-7): DTGVSQNPRHKITKRGQNVTFRCDPISEHNRLYWYRQTLGQGPEFLTYFQNEAQLEKSRLLSDRFSAERPKGSFSTLEIQRTEQGDSAMYLCASSKTGNTYEQYFGPGTRLTVT.

In its sample, this clonotype was seen many times. The chain has TRBV28 and TRBJ2-3; 10 bases line up with TRBD2. Germline loops: CDR1 MDHEN, CDR2 SYDVKM. Trimming took 7 bases from V and 4 from J; bases not matched to a gene: 8. The CDR3 contains 15 residues. The CDR3 spells CASTPGSGGADTQYF. DNA of the CDR3: TGTGCCAGCACCCCAGGGAGCGGGGGGGCAGATACGCAGTATTTT.

The V gene is TRBV7-2, the J gene TRBJ1-5; D possibly corresponds to TRBD1 (5 bases). The V gene's germline CDR1 is SGHTA and CDR2 FQGNSA. This CDR3 is built from 14 residues. The germline V and J ends were trimmed by 3 bases and 9 bases, with 15 bases remaining between them. This chain's CDR3 is CASSFGADVRPQHF. The CDR3 DNA is TGTGCCAGCAGCTTTGGGGCTGATGTTCGGCCCCAGCATTTT.

The chain employs TRBV24-1 and TRBJ2-5; TRBD1 agrees at 7 bases. The germline gives CDR1 KGHDR, CDR2 SFDVKD. V dropped 4 bases and J dropped 8; count of bases not matched to a gene: 12. CDR3 length: 15 amino acids. This CDR3 is CATSDAPTGSDTQYF. CDR3 DNA: TGTGCCACCAGTGACGCGCCGACAGGGTCGGACACCCAGTACTTC.

This clonotype came up a few times. Its ends do not fully match the called genes, so a read error is possible. The V gene is TRBV12-3 or TRBV12-4, the J gene TRBJ1-1; TRBD1 agrees at 7 bases. The CDR3 loop spans 15 amino acids. The DNA for the CDR3 is TGTGCCAGCAGTGACCTAAGGCAGGGGGGAACTGAAGCTCTCTTT. Its translation is CASSDLRQGGTEALF.

In its sample, this clonotype was seen a few times. The genes are TRBV5-1 and TRBJ2-3, with D perhaps assigned TRBD1 or TRBD2 (5 bases each). Trimming cost V 0 bases and J 4 bases, with 12 bases left between them. Germline-derived CDR1 and CDR2 are SGHRS and YFSETQ. The CDR3 sequence is 15 residues long. CDR3 coding DNA: TGCGCCAGCAGCTTGGTTCCGGGGCCGGCAGATACGCAGTATTTT. Protein product: CASSLVPGPADTQYF.

The V and J genes are TRBV5-6 and TRBJ2-5, with a tentative D call TRBD2 (6 bases). This CDR3 comprises 15 residues. Germline assignment: CDR1 SGHDT and CDR2 YYEEEE. V lost 0 bases and J 2 bases, leaving 11 bases between the germline ends. The CDR3: CASSLVLGTQETQYF. In DNA form, the CDR3 reads TGTGCCAGCAGCTTGGTTCTAGGGACTCAAGAGACCCAGTACTTC.

The chain combines TRBV3-1 with TRBJ2-3; D is possibly TRBD2 (5 bases). Germline V lookup: CDR1 LGHDT, CDR2 YNNKEL (reference sequence). CDR3 size: 14 residues. Trimming cost V 0 bases and J 11 bases, with 15 bases left between them. CDR3 loop: CASSQDPGNPLQYF. The CDR3 DNA is TGTGCCAGCAGCCAAGACCCCGGGAATCCTTTGCAGTATTTT.

This rearrangement joins TRBV27 to TRBJ2-5, with 8 nucleotides matching TRBD1. This CDR3 spans 13 amino acids. V lost 8 bases, J lost 2 bases, and 4 bases stayed unmatched. From germline, CDR1 is MNHEY and CDR2 SMNVEV (reference sequence). The CDR3: CASRGTGQETQYF. For the CDR3, the DNA is TGTGCCAGCCGGGGGACAGGTCAAGAGACCCAGTACTTC.

This clonotype occurred many times. V gene TRBV5-1 combines with J gene TRBJ2-1, with D perhaps TRBD2 (6 bases). There are 16 residues in the CDR3. V shed 5 bases and J shed 2 bases, with 17 bases lying between them. Germline V gene data show CDR1 as SGHRS and CDR2 as YFSETQ. As DNA, the CDR3 is TGCGCCAGCAGGGGGACCGGGAGTCCCACCTACAATGAGCAGTTCTTC. The encoded protein is CASRGTGSPTYNEQFF.

This clonotype was counted only a few times. The chain has TRBV7-9 and TRBJ2-3; the match to TRBD2 covers 11 bases. Trimming cost V 4 bases and J 1 base; bases outside gene matches: 7. Germline CDR1 and CDR2: SEHNR and FQNEAQ (reference sequence). This CDR3 is 17 amino acids long. In DNA form, the CDR3 reads TGTGCCAGCAGCTCCACTAGCGGGGGTCCTCGCACAGATACGCAGTATTTT. This encodes CASSSTSGGPRTDTQYF.

This clonotype was seen a few times. The gene calls are TRBV5-1 and TRBJ2-5; 7 positions agree with TRBD1. V was pared by 4 bases and J by 5 bases, with 20 bases of the junction left unmatched. The CDR3 spans 18 residues. Germline-derived CDR1 and CDR2 are SGHRS and YFSETQ. The CDR3 sequence: CASSVTYTKGAPRETQYF. Written as DNA, the CDR3 is TGCGCCAGCAGCGTCACCTATACCAAGGGGGCGCCGAGGGAGACCCAGTACTTC.

The table lists this clonotype with many counts. The chain joins TRBV12-3 or TRBV12-4 to TRBJ1-1; 7 bases line up with TRBD1. V gave up 10 bases and J gave up 0 bases; unmatched junction bases: 11. This CDR3 contains 15 residues. CDR3 coding DNA: TGTGCCATGCGCCGTGGAGGGGGCGTGAACACTGAAGCTTTCTTT. Residues: CAMRRGGGVNTEAFF.

This clonotype was seen a few times. V and J are TRBV23-1 and TRBJ1-5, with D possibly matching TRBD1 (5 bases). TRBV23-1 is an ORF; its function is uncertain. Trimming stripped 0 bases from V and 8 bases from J, with 17 bases between. The CDR3 extends over 16 amino acids. The CDR3 sequence is CASSQSTGPSSEPQHF. CDR3 nucleotides: TGCGCCAGCAGTCAATCGACGGGACCGTCGTCAGAGCCCCAGCATTTT.

The rearrangement uses TRBV20-1 and TRBJ2-1, with D perhaps TRBD1 or TRBD2 (5 bases each). The CDR3 covers 15 residues. The germline gives CDR1 DFQATT, CDR2 SNEGSKA (reference sequence). Trimming pared 0 bases from V and 9 bases from J, leaving 18 bases between. The CDR3 loop reads CSARDRATADGEQFF. CDR3 in DNA: TGCAGTGCTAGAGATCGGGCGACAGCGGACGGTGAGCAGTTCTTC.

The chain carries TRBV2 and TRBJ2-6, with no clear D. V was shortened by 3 bases and J by 1 base, with 4 bases between the two germline ends. This CDR3 region has 14 residues. Per the germline V gene, CDR1 is SNHLY and CDR2 is FYNNEI. DNA of the CDR3: TGTGCCAGCAGTGACAGATCTGGGGCCAACGTCCTGACTTTC. Its protein product is CASSDRSGANVLTF.

This clonotype has only a few counts. The chain employs TRBV7-9 and TRBJ2-7, with D perhaps matching TRBD2 (5 bases). The germline gives CDR1 SEHNR, CDR2 FQNEAQ (reference sequence). CDR3 length: 13 amino acids. V lost 5 bases, J lost 0 bases, and 8 bases lay in between. The CDR3 DNA is TGTGCCAGCAGCCCTACTAGCTCCTACGAGCAGTACGTC. Its translation: CASSPTSSYEQYV.

This clonotype was detected many times. This sequence joins TRBV5-4 and TRBJ2-1; D may be TRBD1 (7 bases). The V end was cut by 9 bases, the J end by 1 base, with 14 bases between. Germline lookup yields CDR1 SGHNT and CDR2 YYREEE (reference sequence). The CDR3 is made up of 14 amino acids. CDR3 sequence reads: CATIPGGSYNEQFF. CDR3 sequence (DNA): TGTGCCACCATCCCAGGGGGGTCCTACAATGAGCAGTTCTTC.